The entry that follows covers one TCR beta chain sequence. This sample is drawn from a study of blood T cell repertoires in COVID-19. Study at large: Some COVID-19 samples were acute and others convalescent; all came from the United States, Italy and Spain. Nucleic acid was either cDNA or gDNA, and it came from T cells, B-cell-depleted T cells, or PBMCs.

Original processing methods: Nucleated cell counts were estimated from reference gene primer amplification. Method: immunoSEQ multiplex PCR; TCRdb's copy keeps in-frame clones and lacks some. That table furnishes V, J and clone size, whereas the DNA furnished D and trimming. The table has 200,000 to 300,000 clones, about 90% seen once. Germline V gene data show CDR1 as MDHEN and CDR2 as SYDVKM. V was pared by 5 bases and J by 4 bases, with 14 bases between. The CDR3 runs to 15 residues. The gene calls are TRBV28 and TRBJ2-2; maybe TRBD2 (7 bases). The receptor's source is a man in his sixties who had recovered from COVID-19. The source material was peripheral blood. CDR3 sequence: CASSEGGRSTGELFF. As DNA, the CDR3 is TGTGCCAGCAGTGAGGGGGGGAGGAGCACCGGGGAGCTGTTTTTT.